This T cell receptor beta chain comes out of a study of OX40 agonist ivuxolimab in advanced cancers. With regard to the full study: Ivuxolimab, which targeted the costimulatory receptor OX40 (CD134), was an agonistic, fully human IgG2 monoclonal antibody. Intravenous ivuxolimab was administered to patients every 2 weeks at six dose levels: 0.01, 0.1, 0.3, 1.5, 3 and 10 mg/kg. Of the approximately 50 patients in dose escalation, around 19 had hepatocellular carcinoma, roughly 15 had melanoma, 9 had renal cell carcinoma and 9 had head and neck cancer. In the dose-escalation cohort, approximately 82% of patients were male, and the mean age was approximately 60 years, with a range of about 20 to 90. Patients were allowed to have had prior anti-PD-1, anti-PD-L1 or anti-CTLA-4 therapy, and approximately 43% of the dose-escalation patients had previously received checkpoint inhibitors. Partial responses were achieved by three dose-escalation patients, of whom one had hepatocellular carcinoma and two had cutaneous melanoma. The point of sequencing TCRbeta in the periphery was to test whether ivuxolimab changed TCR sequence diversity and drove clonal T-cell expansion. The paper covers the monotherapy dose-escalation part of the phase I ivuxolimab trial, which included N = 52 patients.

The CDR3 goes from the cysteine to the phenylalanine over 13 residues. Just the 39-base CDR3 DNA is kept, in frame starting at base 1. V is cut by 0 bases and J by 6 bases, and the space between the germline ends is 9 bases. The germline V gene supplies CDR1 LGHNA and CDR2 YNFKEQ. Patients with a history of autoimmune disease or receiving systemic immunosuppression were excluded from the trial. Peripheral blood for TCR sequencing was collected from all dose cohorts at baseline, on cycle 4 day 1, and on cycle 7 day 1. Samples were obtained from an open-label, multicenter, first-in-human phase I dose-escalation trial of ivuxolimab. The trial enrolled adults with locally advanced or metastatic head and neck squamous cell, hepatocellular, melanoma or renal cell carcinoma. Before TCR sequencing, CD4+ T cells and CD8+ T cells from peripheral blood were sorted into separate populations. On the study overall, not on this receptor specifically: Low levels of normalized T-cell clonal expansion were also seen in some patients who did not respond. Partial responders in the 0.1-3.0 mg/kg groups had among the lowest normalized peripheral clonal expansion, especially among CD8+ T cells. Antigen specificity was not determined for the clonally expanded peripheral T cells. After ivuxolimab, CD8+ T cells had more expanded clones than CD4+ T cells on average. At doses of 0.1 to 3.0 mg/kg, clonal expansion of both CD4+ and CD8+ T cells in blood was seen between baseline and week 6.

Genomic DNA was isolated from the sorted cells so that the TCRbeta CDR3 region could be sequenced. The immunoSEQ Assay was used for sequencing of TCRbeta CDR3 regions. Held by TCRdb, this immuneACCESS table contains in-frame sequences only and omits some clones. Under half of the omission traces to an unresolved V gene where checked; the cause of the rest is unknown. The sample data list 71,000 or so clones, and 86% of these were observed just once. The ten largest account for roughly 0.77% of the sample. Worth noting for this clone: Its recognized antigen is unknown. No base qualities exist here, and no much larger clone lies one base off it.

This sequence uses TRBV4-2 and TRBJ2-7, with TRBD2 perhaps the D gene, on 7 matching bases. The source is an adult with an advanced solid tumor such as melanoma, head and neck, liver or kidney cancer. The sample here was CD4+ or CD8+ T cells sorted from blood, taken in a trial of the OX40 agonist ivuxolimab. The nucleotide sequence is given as TGTGCCAGCAGCCAAGATGGGGGGGCCGAGCAGTACTTC. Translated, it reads CASSQDGGAEQYF.